Sequencing of this T cell receptor (beta chain) was carried out in a study of blood T cell repertoires in COVID-19. The germline V gene encodes CDR1 SGHRS and CDR2 YFSETQ. The CDR3 length is 14 residues. Trimming took off 4 bases at V and 2 bases at J, with 12 bases between the two ends. The assay was immunoSEQ multiplex PCR, and TCRdb's table has in-frame clones only and misses some. The repertoire has fewer than 350,000 clones, approximately 91% of them found once; the top ten carry 8% to 10%. This chain uses TRBV5-1 with TRBJ1-1, with D possibly being TRBD1 (5 bases). This TCR came from a woman aged 40 to 50 who had recovered from COVID-19. The sample consisted of PBMCs or T cells enriched from blood (not recorded which). The CDR3: CASSTDGGNTEAFF. CDR3 nucleotides: TGCGCCAGCAGCACCGACGGGGGTAACACTGAAGCTTTCTTT.